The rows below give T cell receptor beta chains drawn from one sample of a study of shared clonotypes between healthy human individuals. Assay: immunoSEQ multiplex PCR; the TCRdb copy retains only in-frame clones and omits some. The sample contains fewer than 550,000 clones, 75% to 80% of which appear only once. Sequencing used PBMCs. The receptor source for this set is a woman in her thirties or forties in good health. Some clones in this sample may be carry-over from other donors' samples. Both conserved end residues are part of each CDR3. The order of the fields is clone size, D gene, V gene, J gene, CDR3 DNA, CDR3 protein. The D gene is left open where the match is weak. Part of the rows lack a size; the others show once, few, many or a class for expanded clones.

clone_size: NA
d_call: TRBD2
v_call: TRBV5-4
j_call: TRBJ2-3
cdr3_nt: TGTGCCAGCAGCTTCCCCGGGACTAGCGGGAGGAGGGGGGAGTATTTT
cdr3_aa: CASSFPGTSGRRGEYF

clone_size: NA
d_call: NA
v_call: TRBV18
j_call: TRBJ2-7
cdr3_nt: TGTGCCAGCGGGCGGGCCTCCTACGAGCAGTACTTC
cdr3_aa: CASGRASYEQYF

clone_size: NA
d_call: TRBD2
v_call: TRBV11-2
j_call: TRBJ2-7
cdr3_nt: TGTGCCAGCAGCTTAGAGGCTAGCGGGATTTCCTACGAGCAGTACTTC
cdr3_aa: CASSLEASGISYEQYF

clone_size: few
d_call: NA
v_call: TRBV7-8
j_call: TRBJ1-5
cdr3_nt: TGTGCCAGCAGCCTAGGGAGGGTTCAGCCCCAGCATTTT
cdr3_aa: CASSLGRVQPQHF

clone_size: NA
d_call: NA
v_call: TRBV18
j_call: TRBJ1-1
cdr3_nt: TGTGCCAGCTCACCTCAGGACTGGGGGACTGAAGCTTTCTTT
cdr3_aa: CASSPQDWGTEAFF

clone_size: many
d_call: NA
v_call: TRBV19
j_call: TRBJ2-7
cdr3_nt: TGTGCCAGTGACGGGGGCTACGAGCAGTACTTC
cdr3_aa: CASDGGYEQYF

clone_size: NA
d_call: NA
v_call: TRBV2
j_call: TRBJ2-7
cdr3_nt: TGTGCCAGCAGTAACCAGGCAGGGGTGGCCTACGAGCAGTACTTC
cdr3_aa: CASSNQAGVAYEQYF

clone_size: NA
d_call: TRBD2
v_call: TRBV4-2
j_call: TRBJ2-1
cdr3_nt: TGTGCCAGCAGCTTCGGGACTAAAGACAATGAGCAGTTCTTC
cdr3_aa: CASSFGTKDNEQFF

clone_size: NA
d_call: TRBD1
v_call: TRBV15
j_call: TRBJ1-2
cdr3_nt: TGTGCCACCAGCAAAGGACAGGTACCCTATGGCTACACCTTC
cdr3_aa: CATSKGQVPYGYTF

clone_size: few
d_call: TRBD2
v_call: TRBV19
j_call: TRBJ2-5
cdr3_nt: TGTGCCAGTAGTATGGGACTAGCGCGGGACCAAGAGACCCAGTACTTC
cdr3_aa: CASSMGLARDQETQYF

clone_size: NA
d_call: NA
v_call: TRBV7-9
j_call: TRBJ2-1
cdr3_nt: TGTGCCAGCAGCCCAAGACTCTCCTACAATGAGCAGTTCTTC
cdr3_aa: CASSPRLSYNEQFF

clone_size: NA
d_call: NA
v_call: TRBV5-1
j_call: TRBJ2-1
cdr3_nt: TGCGCCAGCAGCTTATTGGGTACCTACAATGAGCAGTTCTTC
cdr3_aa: CASSLLGTYNEQFF

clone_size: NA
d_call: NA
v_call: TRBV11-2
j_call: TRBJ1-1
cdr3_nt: TGTGCCAGCAGCTTAGAACGGGTGCAGGGGCTGAACACTGAAGCTTTCTTT
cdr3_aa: CASSLERVQGLNTEAFF

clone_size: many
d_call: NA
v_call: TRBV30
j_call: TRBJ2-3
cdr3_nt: TGTGCCTGGAGTGTACGGGAGACAGATACGCAGTATTTT
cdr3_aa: CAWSVRETDTQYF